This T cell receptor (beta chain) appears in the sequencing data of a study of cytomegalovirus exposure and HLA in healthy donors (dated by TCRdb to the late 2010s). Describing the broader study: An earlier analysis of some 500 of the donors reported 250 to 300 Gb of sequence data and approximately 110 million unique TCR beta sequences from 190 million or so T cells. Roughly 300 gigabases of sequencing data and 70 million to 95 million unique TCR sequences made up an early release that covered several hundred HLA-typed donors. Of the roughly 400 genotyped donors, 81% were placed in the genetic ancestry cluster associated with self-reported Caucasian donors. The study aimed to test whether signatures of past pathogen exposure could be identified by cataloging public T cell receptors. The study used immunosequencing to profile the T cell repertoires of about 670 subjects and linked those repertoires to cytomegalovirus serostatus. Besides the first cohort of some 670 subjects, a separate validation cohort made up of 120 different subjects was used. To predict cytomegalovirus infection status, the study brought together high-throughput TCR immunosequencing, statistical association of individual TCRs with disease status, and machine learning. A later analysis re-analyzed previously published TCR beta repertoires from several hundred donors and added high-resolution HLA genotyping to study TCR occurrence patterns. The later analysis used no new phenotypic data to find candidate immune exposures, relying instead on TCR beta sequences and their occurrence across donors. To decide whether each TCR beta V gene segment behaved as functional or pseudogenic, an earlier analysis of some 580 of the donors relied on high-throughput TCR beta sequencing. Donor age, sex, ethnicity and CMV serostatus were compiled together with the repertoire data. In a later genetic analysis, genome-wide SNP genotypes for about 55% of the 666 donors were used, and that subset was treated as a discovery cohort. Every repertoire in the discovery cohort had been generated on one and the same sequencing platform. HLA typing included class I and class II loci at four-digit resolution. The number of typed donors differed by locus: about 629-630 for A, B, C, DRB1 and DQB1; approximately 520 for DQA1; 606 for DPA1; and some 430 for DPB1. Because of strong linkage in the cohort, roughly five DR-DQ haplotypes were treated as single units for association and clustering. Across roughly 420 genotyped donors of the cohort, an average of roughly 250,000 unique TCR beta nucleotide sequences per donor were sequenced, and 15% to 20% of those sequences were non-productive.

In the case of this clone: What this receptor recognizes is not known. Base qualities were left out, and no much larger clone turns up one base away.

The library came from the immunoSEQ multiplex PCR assay. A mixture of 60 forward primers for TCR Vbeta segments and 13 reverse primers for TCR Jbeta segments was used in the multiplex PCR. The CDR3 region of rearranged TCR beta genes was amplified from genomic DNA with a multiplex PCR assay. Amplified TCR beta libraries were sequenced as 87-base-pair reads on the Illumina HiSeq System. Per the source publication's procedure: A later analysis counted approximately 74 million unique TCR beta chains across the 700 or so repertoires, and around 9.9 million of these chains were shared by at least two donors. To remove PCR and sequencing errors, raw reads were error-corrected and collapsed into unique sequences using a nearest-neighbor algorithm that merged closely related sequences. V, D and J gene segments were assigned by aligning CDR3 sequences to IMGT reference sequences. Each retained sequence needed at least a six-nucleotide match to both a V gene segment and a J gene segment. Rearrangements were classified as productive when the CDR3 lacked stop codons and remained in frame with V and J, and all other rearrangements were classified as non-productive. CDR3 was defined according to IMGT convention as the region running from the second conserved V-encoded cysteine to the conserved J-encoded phenylalanine. The earlier analysis of about 640 of the donors excluded any sequence lacking an unambiguous match to a single V gene segment. In an earlier analysis of several hundred of the donors, V segments were called functional above 56.7% productive rearrangements and were called segregating when the between-donor standard deviation exceeded 5%. A statistical classification framework was built to diagnose cytomegalovirus status from the catalog of TCR beta chain sequences. In a later analysis, V and J genes were assigned by comparing TCR nucleotide sequences against IMGT/GENE-DB human TR gene sequences. Using the TCRdist pipeline, a later analysis assigned CDR3 sequences along with most-parsimonious VDJ recombination scenarios. In a later analysis, each TCR beta chain was defined by its CDR3 amino acid sequence together with its V-gene family, and reads lacking a unique V-gene family were excluded. To address suspected cross-contamination and a sequencing artifact, a later analysis removed approximately 590 highly shared, low-generation-probability nucleotide sequences. In a later analysis, a clonal expansion index for each public chain was calculated from normalized within-repertoire ranks of inferred template counts. A later analysis computed generation probabilities with a VDJ recombination model fitted to out-of-frame rearrangements, and checked the results against IGoR. In a later analysis, TCR-TCR, TCR-HLA and TCR-CMV co-occurrence was scored with hypergeometric tests, and a repertoire-size bias correction was applied to TCR pairs. False discovery rates were estimated in a later analysis by permuting HLA or CMV assignments 20 times. A later analysis grouped co-occurring TCRs with DBSCAN, adding TCRdist sequence similarity when clustering within HLA-allele-positive subsets. Repertoires with fewer than 30,000 or more than 120,000 public chains, plus five repertoires with anomalous nucleotide sharing, were excluded from co-occurrence clustering. The source is immuneACCESS, and TCRdb retained only in-frame sequences with V and J called. Part of the clones is not carried over; for the studies checked, unresolved V genes explain less than half of this, and the remainder is unexplained. The V and J calls and clone size were taken over from that table, and D and trimming were inferred from the DNA. Recorded for this sample are approximately 150,000 clones; approximately 79% of them occurred a single time. The top ten constitute under 3% of the sample.

In total, roughly 670 healthy bone marrow donors made up the cohort. At the time of sampling, every cohort member was nominally healthy, though immune exposures that went unrecorded were likely present. The donor was CMV seronegative and belonged to the group of under 400 seronegative cohort members. Every donor gave a peripheral blood sample, and the peripheral blood mononuclear cells from that sample were used for TCR beta sequencing. Genomic DNA was extracted from the blood cell samples with the Qiagen DNeasy Blood Extraction Kit. Reading from cysteine to phenylalanine, the CDR3 counts 12 amino acids. The only DNA kept is the CDR3, 36 bases in frame from the first base. V lost 6 bases and J lost 2 bases; the stretch between them is 5 bases long. Sequences SGHDN (CDR1) and FVKESK (CDR2) are obtained from the germline V gene. The full study reports these points: A cluster of highly shared sequence variants was judged likely to represent a technical artifact of the sequencing pipeline. A further reported finding was that TCR beta sequences accurately predicted the HLA-A and HLA-B alleles for most subjects in the first cohort. Across donors, most TCR sequences were observed very rarely, whereas some public TCRs were present in many individuals. A later analysis found that HLA-associated TCR beta chains were more clonally expanded and had lower generation probabilities than equally common non-associated chains. Only TCR beta chains were sequenced in this cohort, and the absence of alpha or paired-chain data limited detectable features. In a later genetic analysis, fewer N-insertions in productive TCRs were reported among donors in an Asian-associated ancestry cluster than the roughly 700-donor mean. In an earlier analysis of fewer than 700 of the donors, most TCR beta V segments appeared in productive rearrangements about 90% or about 30% of the time, broadly matching IMGT annotations. Sequencing depth was assumed to be roughly uniform across donors in the presence/absence analyses, though that assumption may not hold. Specific HLA alleles were associated with around 18,000 TCR beta sequences at a false discovery rate of 0.05 in a later analysis. The classifier was reported to diagnose cytomegalovirus status with high specificity and sensitivity in both the original cohort and the validation cohort. For the cohort, immune exposure information was limited to CMV serostatus. Linkage disequilibrium might explain the correlated functional status among segregating V segments, but an unknown experimental factor could not be excluded. In a later analysis, most CMV-associated TCR beta chains were found to appear HLA-restricted, with HLA associations seemingly driven largely by CMV exposure. Several of the top co-occurrence clusters appeared to be linked to parvovirus B19, influenza, CMV and Epstein-Barr virus, according to a later analysis. In a later analysis, TCR association rates were found to vary across HLA loci, with the most associated TCRs seen for DRB1 alleles and the fewest for HLA-C alleles. A total of about 150 TCR beta chains were listed by the study as associated with cytomegalovirus. HLA typing was unavailable for some donors at each locus, so association tests used only the typed subset. When HLA alleles, especially DR and DQ, strongly co-occurred, attributing TCR associations to individual alleles was difficult. A few of the identified cytomegalovirus-associated TCR beta chains were confirmed in vitro to be specific for cytomegalovirus antigens. Roughly 15 rarely observed V segments, including chromosome 9 orphons, were excluded from the earlier analysis of approximately 500 of the donors because counts were too low. The 87-base-pair reads could not distinguish some IMGT-functional V segments, including TRBV6-2 and TRBV6-3, so those segments were excluded. The authors suggested that the approach could potentially be generalized to other disease states and immunological phenotypes. A later genetic analysis associated a missense DCLRE1C variant with V-gene and J-gene trimming of TCR beta chains, and an independent cohort replicated the association.

Sample: PBMCs. The receptor was derived from a male donor in good health and CMV-seronegative. Here the chain combines TRBV14 and TRBJ1-5; the D gene cannot be named for sure. The CDR3 reads CASSLGNQPQHF. The nucleotide sequence reads TGTGCCAGCAGTCTAGGCAATCAGCCCCAGCATTTT.